The TCR beta chain under discussion was sequenced for a study of shared clonotypes between healthy human individuals. Study-wide results and limits: Few donors restricted represented genetic and exposure-history diversity. The study found lower generation probabilities in non-shared clonotypes than in those shared by all four donors.

Per the original data handling: Filtering differed for immunoSEQ, which gave only junction sequences without quality scores. This table comes from immunoSEQ multiplex PCR, and its TCRdb copy is limited to in-frame clones, with some not included. D and trimming were read from the DNA, whereas the V and J calls and clone size are those reported in that table. The data show roughly 320,000 clones, around 86% seen once. For this clone: What it binds is not known.

Sequencing was done on a sample of memory CD8+ T cells sorted from blood. Regarding subset: CD45RO+ cells pooled with CCR7-negative TemRA cells. This clonotype originated in a man between 18 and 35 years old in good health.

The CDR3 DNA follows: TGTGCCAGCAGCTTGATCGGGACAGGCCCTTATAACTATGGCTACACCTTC. As protein: CASSLIGTGPYNYGYTF. This chain joins TRBV5-4 and TRBJ1-2, with 8 bases aligning to TRBD1. The CDR3 runs to 17 residues. From germline, CDR1 is SGHNT and CDR2 YYREEE (reference sequence). Trimming took 1 base from V and 1 from J; bases not matched to a gene: 9.